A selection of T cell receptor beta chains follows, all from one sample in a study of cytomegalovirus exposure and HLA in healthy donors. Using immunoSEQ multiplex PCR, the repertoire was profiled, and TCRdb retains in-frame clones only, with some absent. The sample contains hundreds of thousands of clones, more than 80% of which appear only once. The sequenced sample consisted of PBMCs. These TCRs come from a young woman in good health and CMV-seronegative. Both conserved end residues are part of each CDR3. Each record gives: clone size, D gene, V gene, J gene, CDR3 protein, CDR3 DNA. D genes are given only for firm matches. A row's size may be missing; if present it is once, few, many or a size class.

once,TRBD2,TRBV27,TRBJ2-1,CASSPNGLAVYNEQFF,TGTGCCAGCAGTCCGAACGGACTAGCGGTCTACAATGAGCAGTTCTTC
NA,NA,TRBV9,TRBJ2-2,CASSVTSNMGTGELFF,TGTGCCAGCAGCGTAACTAGCAATATGGGCACCGGGGAGCTGTTTTTT
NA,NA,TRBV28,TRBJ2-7,CASTRTGLDEQYF,TGTGCCAGCACCCGAACAGGGCTCGACGAGCAGTACTTC
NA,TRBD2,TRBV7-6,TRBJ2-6,CASSPSTSVPLYNVLTF,TGTGCCAGCAGCCCCTCGACTAGCGTCCCGCTATACAACGTCCTGACTTTC
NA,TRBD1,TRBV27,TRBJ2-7,CASSLAQGAWEQYF,TGTGCCAGCAGTTTAGCACAGGGGGCGTGGGAGCAGTACTTC
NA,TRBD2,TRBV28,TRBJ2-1,CASSMEGGRYNEQFF,TGTGCCAGTTCCATGGAGGGAGGGCGCTACAATGAGCAGTTCTTC
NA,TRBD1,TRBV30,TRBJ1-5,CAWSVLGTVNQPQHF,TGTGCCTGGAGTGTACTCGGGACAGTCAATCAGCCCCAGCATTTT
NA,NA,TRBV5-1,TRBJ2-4,CASSFAGYKNIQYF,TGCGCCAGCAGCTTCGCGGGGTACAAAAACATTCAGTACTTC
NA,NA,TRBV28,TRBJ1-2,CASMGPFGRIYGYTF,TGTGCCAGCATGGGGCCCTTCGGACGAATTTATGGCTACACCTTC
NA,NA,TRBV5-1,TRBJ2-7,CASSLGRAGLTYEQYF,TGCGCCAGCAGCTTGGGTCGCGCAGGGCTCACCTACGAGCAGTACTTC
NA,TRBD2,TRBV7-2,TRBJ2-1,CASSRLGSGGGEQFF,TGTGCCAGCAGCCGTCTTGGGAGTGGGGGGGGTGAGCAGTTCTTC
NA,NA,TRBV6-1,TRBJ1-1,CASRDPGGNTEAFF,TGTGCCAGCAGGGACCCTGGAGGGAACACTGAAGCTTTCTTT
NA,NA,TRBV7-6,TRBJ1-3,CASSLAQFGGNTIYF,TGTGCCAGCAGCTTAGCACAGTTCGGTGGAAACACCATATATTTT
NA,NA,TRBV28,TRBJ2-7,CASSLGPGEQYF,TGTGCCAGCAGTTTGGGCCCTGGAGAGCAGTACTTC
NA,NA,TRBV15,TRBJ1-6,CATRDTGYLDSPLHF,TGTGCCACCCGCGATACAGGGTACCTGGATTCACCCCTCCACTTT
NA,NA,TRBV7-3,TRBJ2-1,CASSSTIMNEQFF,TGTGCCAGCAGCTCCACAATAATGAATGAGCAGTTCTTC
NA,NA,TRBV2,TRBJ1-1,CASTRAVMNTEAFF,TGTGCCAGTACCAGGGCAGTTATGAACACTGAAGCTTTCTTT
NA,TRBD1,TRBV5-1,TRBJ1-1,CASSLRPDRGHTEAFF,TGCGCCAGCAGCTTGAGACCGGACAGGGGGCACACTGAAGCTTTCTTT
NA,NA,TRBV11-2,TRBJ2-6,CASSLVAGSGANVLTF,TGTGCCAGCAGCTTAGTCGCAGGGTCTGGGGCCAACGTCCTGACTTTC
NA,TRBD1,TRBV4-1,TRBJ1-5,CASSQTGGNQPQHF,TGCGCCAGCAGCCAAACAGGGGGTAATCAGCCCCAGCATTTT
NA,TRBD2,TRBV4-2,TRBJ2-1,CASSQGGGGFHNEQFF,TGTGCCAGCAGCCAAGGAGGCGGGGGGTTTCACAATGAGCAGTTCTTC
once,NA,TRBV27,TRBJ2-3,CASSPLPRADTQYF,TGTGCCAGCAGTCCCCTTCCGAGAGCAGATACGCAGTATTTT
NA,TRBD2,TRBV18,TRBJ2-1,CASSPGEGSYNEQFF,TGTGCCAGCTCACCAGGGGAGGGCTCCTACAATGAGCAGTTCTTC
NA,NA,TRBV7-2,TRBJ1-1,CASSLWAYTEAFF,TGTGCCAGCAGCTTATGGGCGTACACTGAAGCTTTCTTT
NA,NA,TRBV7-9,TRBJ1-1,CASSSVGGSTEAFF,TGTGCCAGCAGCTCCGTAGGCGGGAGCACTGAAGCTTTCTTT
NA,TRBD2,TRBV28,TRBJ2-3,CASSLSGLARNTDTQYF,TGTGCCAGCAGTTTATCCGGACTAGCGAGAAACACAGATACGCAGTATTTT
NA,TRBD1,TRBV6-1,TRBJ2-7,CASSETVQGVYEQYF,TGTGCCAGCAGTGAAACGGTCCAGGGGGTTTACGAGCAGTACTTC
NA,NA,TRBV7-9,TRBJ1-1,CASSPRQTNTEAFF,TGTGCCAGCAGTCCCCGACAGACGAACACTGAAGCTTTCTTT
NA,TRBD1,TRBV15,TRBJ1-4,CATSRERDRHEKLFF,TGTGCCACCAGCAGGGAACGGGACAGACATGAAAAACTGTTTTTT
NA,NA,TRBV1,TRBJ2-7,CASSQGSGYEQYF,TGCGCCAGCAGCCAAGGCTCGGGATACGAGCAGTACTTC
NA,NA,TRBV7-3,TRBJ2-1,CASSLRSASYNEQFF,TGTGCCAGCAGCTTACGCTCGGCTAGCTACAATGAGCAGTTCTTC
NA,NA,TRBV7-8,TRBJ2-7,CASSSTRGSSYEQYF,TGTGCCAGCAGTTCCACTAGAGGGTCCTCCTACGAGCAGTACTTC
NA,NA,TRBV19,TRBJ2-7,CASSRGVGSSYEQYF,TGTGCCAGTAGTAGAGGAGTAGGGAGCTCCTACGAGCAGTACTTC
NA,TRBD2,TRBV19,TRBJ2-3,CASSPLLAGLTDTQYF,TGTGCCAGTAGTCCCCTACTAGCGGGCCTCACAGATACGCAGTATTTT
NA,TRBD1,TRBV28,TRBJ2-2,CATRVGTGGFGELFF,TGTGCCACCAGAGTAGGGACAGGGGGATTCGGGGAGCTGTTTTTT
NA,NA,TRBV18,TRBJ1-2,CASSRPPDRTNYGYTF,TGTGCCAGCTCACGCCCGCCGGACAGAACTAACTATGGCTACACCTTC
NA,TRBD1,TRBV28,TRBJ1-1,CASSLVPGQGGAFF,TGTGCCAGCAGTTTAGTTCCGGGACAGGGGGGAGCTTTCTTT
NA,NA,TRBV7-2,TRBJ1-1,CASSLQGGTEAFF,TGTGCCAGCAGCTTACAGGGTGGGACTGAAGCTTTCTTT
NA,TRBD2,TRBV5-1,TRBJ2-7,CASSYPREERGSYEQYF,TGCGCCAGCAGCTATCCTCGGGAGGAGCGGGGCTCCTACGAGCAGTACTTC
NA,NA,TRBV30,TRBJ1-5,CAWSVRMGGSNQPQHF,TGTGCCTGGAGTGTCCGAATGGGGGGAAGCAATCAGCCCCAGCATTTT